This T cell receptor beta chain is from a study of PD-L1 blockade in urothelial cancer. Background on the study: Blood underwent analysis 3 weeks (second dose) and 6 weeks after treatment began.

Generated by immunoSEQ multiplex PCR, the TCRdb table keeps only in-frame clones and is missing some. The sample contains about 110,000 clones, roughly 84% of which appear only once. The material was PBMCs, obtained around atezolizumab (anti-PD-L1) treatment. This TCR was recovered from a man aged 50 or older with urothelial cancer.

The CDR3 DNA follows: TGTGCCACCAAACCCGGCCCCAGGGGCTATGGCTACACCTTC. This translates into CATKPGPRGYGYTF. The chain has TRBV2 and TRBJ1-2; tentatively, D is TRBD1 (6 bases). The V and J ends lost 10 bases and 4 bases respectively, with 19 bases between them. The germline CDR1 and CDR2 sequences are SNHLY and FYNNEI. The CDR3 length is 14 residues.